The clone carrying this T cell receptor beta chain was recorded at least ten times. Antigen unknown. These data belong to a study of spatial heterogeneity in lung cancer. The study's findings and limits: Tumors with more nonsynonymous mutations had more expanded intratumoral alpha and beta TCRs.

TCRdb itself ran the 5' RACE reads through MiXCR, one entry per CDR3 protein. The data show around 10,000 distinct CDR3 sequences, with under 6.5% seen just once and around 7.1% held by the top ten. Time point denoted: sample taken at primary tumor resection. The sample was lung tumor tissue, taken at surgery. The sequence came from a female donor with early-stage non-small cell lung cancer.

The DNA of the CDR3 is TGTGCCAGCAGATCACCCGGGACAGCCTATGGCTACACCTTC. Residues: CASRSPGTAYGYTF. J is TRBJ1-2 and V is TRBV6-5; 7 nucleotides agree with TRBD1. The junction had 8 bases not matched to a gene; V was cut back by 6 bases and J by 4 bases. The CDR3 is 14 amino acids. Germline V CDR1 and CDR2: MNHEY, SVGAGI.